Given below is one T cell receptor (beta chain) in context. CDR3 length: 16 residues. Looked up from germline, CDR1 is MDHEN and CDR2 is SYDVKM. V was clipped by 5 bases and J by 5 bases, with 21 bases between them. This record belongs to a study of blood T cell repertoires in COVID-19. Study-level background: COVID-19 samples collected from the United States, Italy and Spain covered acute and convalescent phases. T cells, B-cell-depleted T cells, or PBMCs supplied cDNA or gDNA.

Method: immunoSEQ multiplex PCR; TCRdb's copy keeps in-frame clones and lacks some. The table lists some 150,000 clones, about 82% of them singletons. The rearrangement joins TRBV28 to TRBJ1-1, with D tentatively TRBD1 (6 bases). The clonotype originates from a woman aged 40 to 55 with active or convalescent COVID-19. The sequencing sample was made of peripheral blood. The CDR3 nucleotides read TGTGCCAGCAGTCTACCCGGCAGGGGTCTGGGGACTGAAGCTTTCTTT. Protein: CASSLPGRGLGTEAFF.